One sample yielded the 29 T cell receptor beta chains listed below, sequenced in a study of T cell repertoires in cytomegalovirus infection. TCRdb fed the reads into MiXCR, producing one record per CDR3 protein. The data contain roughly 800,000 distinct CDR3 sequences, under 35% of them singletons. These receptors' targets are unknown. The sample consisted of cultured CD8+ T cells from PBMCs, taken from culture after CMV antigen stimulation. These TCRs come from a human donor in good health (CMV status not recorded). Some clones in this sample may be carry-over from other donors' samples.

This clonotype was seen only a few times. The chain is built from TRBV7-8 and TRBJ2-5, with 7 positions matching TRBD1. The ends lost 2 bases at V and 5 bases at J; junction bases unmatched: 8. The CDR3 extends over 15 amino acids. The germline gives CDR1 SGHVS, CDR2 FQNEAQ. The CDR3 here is CASSLWATGVETQYF. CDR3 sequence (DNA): TGTGCCAGCAGCTTATGGGCCACAGGGGTGGAGACCCAGTACTTC.

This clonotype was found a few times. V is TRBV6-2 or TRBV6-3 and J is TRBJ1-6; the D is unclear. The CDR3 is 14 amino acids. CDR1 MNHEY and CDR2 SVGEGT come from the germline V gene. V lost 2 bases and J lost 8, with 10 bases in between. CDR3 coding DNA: TGTGCCAGCAGTTACCCGGCCATGCATTCACCCCTCCACTTT. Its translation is CASSYPAMHSPLHF.

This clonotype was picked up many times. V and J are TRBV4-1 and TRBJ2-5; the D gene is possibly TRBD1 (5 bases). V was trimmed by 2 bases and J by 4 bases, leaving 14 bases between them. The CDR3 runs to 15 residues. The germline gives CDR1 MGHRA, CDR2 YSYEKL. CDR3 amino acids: CASSQTQVSSETQYF. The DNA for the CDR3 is TGCGCCAGCAGCCAAACACAGGTTTCATCAGAGACCCAGTACTTC.

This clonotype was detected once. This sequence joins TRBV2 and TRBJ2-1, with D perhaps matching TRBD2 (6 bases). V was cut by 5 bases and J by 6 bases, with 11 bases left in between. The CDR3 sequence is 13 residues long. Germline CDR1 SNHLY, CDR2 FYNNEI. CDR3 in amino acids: CASSRPGSNEQFF. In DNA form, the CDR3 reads TGTGCCAGCAGTCGTCCCGGGAGCAATGAGCAGTTCTTC.

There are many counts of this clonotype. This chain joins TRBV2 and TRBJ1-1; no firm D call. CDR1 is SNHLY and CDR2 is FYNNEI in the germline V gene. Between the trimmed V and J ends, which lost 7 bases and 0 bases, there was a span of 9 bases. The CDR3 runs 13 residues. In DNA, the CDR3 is TGTGCCAGCAACGGACGGATGAACACTGAAGCTTTCTTT. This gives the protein CASNGRMNTEAFF.

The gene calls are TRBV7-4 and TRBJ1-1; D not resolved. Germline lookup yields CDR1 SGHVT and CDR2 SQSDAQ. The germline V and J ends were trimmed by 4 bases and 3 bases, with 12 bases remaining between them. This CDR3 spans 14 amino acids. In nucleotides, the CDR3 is TGTGCCAGCAGCTCATGGACGGCCGACACTGAAGCTTTCTTT. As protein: CASSSWTADTEAFF. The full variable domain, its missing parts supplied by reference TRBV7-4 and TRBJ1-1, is GAGVSQSPRYKVAKRGRDVALRCDSISGHVTLYWYRQTLGQGSEVLTYSQSDAQRDKSGRPSGRFSAERPERSVSTLKIQRTEQGDSAVYLCASSSWTADTEAFFGQGTRLTVV.

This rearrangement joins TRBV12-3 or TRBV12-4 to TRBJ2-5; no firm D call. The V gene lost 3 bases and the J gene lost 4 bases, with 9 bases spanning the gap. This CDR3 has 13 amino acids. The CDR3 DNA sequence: TGTGCCAGCAGTTTCTTCTCAGGAGAGACCCAGTACTTC. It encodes CASSFFSGETQYF.

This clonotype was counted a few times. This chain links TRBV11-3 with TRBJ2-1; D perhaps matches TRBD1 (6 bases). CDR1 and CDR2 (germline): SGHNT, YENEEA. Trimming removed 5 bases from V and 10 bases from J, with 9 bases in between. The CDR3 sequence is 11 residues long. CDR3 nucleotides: TGTGCCAGCAGCCAGGGGCCCGAGCAGTTCTTC. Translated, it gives CASSQGPEQFF. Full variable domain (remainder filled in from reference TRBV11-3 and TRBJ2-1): EAGVVQSPRYKIIEKKQPVAFWCNPISGHNTLYWYLQNLGQGPELLIRYENEEAVDDSQLPKDRFSAERLKGVDSTLKIQPAELGDSAVYLCASSQGPEQFFGPGTRLTVL.

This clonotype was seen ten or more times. The CDR3 spells CASSLFTGPTDTQYF. The DNA of the CDR3 is TGTGCCAGCAGCTTATTTACGGGGCCCACAGATACGCAGTATTTT. This chain uses TRBV7-2 with TRBJ2-3, with D possibly called TRBD1 or TRBD2 (5 bases each). V was cut by 2 bases and J by 2 bases, with 11 bases left in between. CDR3 length: 15 residues. Germline V gene data show CDR1 as SGHTA and CDR2 as FQGNSA.

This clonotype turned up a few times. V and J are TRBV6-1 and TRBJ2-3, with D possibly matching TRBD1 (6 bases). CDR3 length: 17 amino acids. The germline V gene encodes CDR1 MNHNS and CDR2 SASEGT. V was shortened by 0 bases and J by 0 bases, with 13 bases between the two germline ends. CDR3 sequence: CASSEAGVGASTDTQYF. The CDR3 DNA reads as TGTGCCAGCAGTGAAGCGGGGGTGGGGGCTAGCACAGATACGCAGTATTTT.

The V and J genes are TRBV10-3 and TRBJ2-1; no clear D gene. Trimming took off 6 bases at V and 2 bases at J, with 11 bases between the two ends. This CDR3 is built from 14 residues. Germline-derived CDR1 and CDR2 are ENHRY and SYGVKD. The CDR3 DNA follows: TGTGCCATCAGAGACGTGGGGACCTACAATGAGCAGTTCTTC. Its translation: CAIRDVGTYNEQFF.

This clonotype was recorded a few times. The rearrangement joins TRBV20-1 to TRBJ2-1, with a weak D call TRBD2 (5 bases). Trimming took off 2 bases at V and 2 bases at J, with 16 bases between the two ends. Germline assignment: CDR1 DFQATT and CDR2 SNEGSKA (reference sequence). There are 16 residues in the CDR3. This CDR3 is CSARLPGVGAYNEQFF. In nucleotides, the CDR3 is TGCAGTGCTAGACTCCCCGGGGTCGGGGCCTACAATGAGCAGTTCTTC.

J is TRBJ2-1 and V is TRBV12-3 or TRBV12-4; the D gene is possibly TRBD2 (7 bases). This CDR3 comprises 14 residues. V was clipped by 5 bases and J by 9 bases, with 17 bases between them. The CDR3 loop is CASSHPGGGGEQFF. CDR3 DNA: TGTGCCAGCAGTCACCCTGGCGGGGGCGGTGAGCAGTTCTTC.

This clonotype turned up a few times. Here the CDR3 DNA reads TGTGCCAGCAGCCTTTTTAGCGCAAACACCGGGGAGCTGTTTTTT. Translation gives CASSLFSANTGELFF. This sequence joins TRBV7-3 and TRBJ2-2; D might be TRBD2 (5 bases). V gave up 5 bases and J gave up 2 bases, with 12 bases separating them. Germline values: CDR1 SGHTA, CDR2 FQGTGA. CDR3 size: 15 residues.

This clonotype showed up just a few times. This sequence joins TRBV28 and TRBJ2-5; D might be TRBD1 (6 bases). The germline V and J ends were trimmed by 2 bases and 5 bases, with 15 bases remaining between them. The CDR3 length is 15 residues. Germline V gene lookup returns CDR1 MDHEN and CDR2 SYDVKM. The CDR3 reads CASSLMGALLETQYF. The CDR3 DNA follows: TGTGCCAGCAGTTTAATGGGGGCGCTGTTGGAGACCCAGTACTTC.

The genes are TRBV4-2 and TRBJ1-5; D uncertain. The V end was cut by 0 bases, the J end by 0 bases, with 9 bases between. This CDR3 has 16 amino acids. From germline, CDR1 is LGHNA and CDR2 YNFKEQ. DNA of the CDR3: TGTGCCAGCAGCCAAGATCTAGTCAGTAGCAATCAGCCCCAGCATTTT. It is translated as CASSQDLVSSNQPQHF.

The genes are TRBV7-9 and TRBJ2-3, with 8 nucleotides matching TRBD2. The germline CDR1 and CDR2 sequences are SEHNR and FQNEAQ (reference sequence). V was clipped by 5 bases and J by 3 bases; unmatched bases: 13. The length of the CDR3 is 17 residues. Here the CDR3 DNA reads TGTGCCAGCAGCAGACGTAGCGGGGAAGGGGGGACAGATACGCAGTATTTT. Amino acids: CASSRRSGEGGTDTQYF.

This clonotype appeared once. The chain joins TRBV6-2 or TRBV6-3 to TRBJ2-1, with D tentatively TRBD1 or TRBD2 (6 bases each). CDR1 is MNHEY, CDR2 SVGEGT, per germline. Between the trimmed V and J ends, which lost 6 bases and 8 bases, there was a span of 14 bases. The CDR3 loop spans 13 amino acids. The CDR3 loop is CASSRRGPHEQFF. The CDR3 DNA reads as TGTGCCAGCAGCCGACGGGGGCCCCATGAGCAGTTCTTC.

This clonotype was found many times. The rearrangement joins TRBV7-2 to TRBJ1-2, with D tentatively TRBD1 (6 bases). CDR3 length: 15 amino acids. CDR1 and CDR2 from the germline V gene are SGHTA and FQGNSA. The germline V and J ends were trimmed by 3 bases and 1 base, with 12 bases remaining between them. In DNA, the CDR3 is TGTGCCAGCAGCTTCTGGACAGAAGATAACTATGGCTACACCTTC. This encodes CASSFWTEDNYGYTF.

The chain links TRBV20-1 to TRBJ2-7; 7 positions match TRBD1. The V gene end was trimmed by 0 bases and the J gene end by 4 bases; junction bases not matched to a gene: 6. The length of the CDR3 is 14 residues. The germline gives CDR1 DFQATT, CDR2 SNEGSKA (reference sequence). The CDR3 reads CSARDLPGGYEQYF. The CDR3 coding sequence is TGCAGTGCTAGAGATCTTCCAGGGGGTTACGAGCAGTACTTC.

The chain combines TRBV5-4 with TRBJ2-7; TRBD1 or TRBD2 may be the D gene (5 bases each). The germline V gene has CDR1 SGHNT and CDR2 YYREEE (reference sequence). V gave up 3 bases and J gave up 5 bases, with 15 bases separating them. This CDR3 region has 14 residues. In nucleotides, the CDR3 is TGTGCCAGCAGCTGGGAACTAGGGGCCCACGAGCAGTACGTC. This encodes CASSWELGAHEQYV.

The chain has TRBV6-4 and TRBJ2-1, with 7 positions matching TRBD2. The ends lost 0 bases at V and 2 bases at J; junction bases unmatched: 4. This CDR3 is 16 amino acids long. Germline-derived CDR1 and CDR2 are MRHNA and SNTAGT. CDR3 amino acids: CASSDSGGDAYNEQFF. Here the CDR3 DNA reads TGTGCCAGCAGTGACTCGGGGGGGGACGCCTACAATGAGCAGTTCTTC.

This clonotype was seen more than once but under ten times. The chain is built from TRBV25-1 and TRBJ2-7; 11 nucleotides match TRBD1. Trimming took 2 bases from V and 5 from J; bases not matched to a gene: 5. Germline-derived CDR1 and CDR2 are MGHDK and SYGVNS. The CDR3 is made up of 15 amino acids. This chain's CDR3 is CASSEGDRGTHEQYF. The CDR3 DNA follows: TGTGCCAGCAGTGAAGGGGACAGGGGGACCCACGAGCAGTACTTC.

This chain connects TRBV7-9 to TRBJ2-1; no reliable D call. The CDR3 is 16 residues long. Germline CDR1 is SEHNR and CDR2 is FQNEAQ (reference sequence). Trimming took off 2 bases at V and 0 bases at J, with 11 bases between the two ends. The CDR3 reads CASSLRALSSYNEQFF. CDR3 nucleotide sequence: TGTGCCAGCAGCTTACGGGCTTTGAGCTCCTACAATGAGCAGTTCTTC. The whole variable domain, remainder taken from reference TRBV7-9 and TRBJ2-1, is DTGVSQNPRHKITKRGQNVTFRCDPISEHNRLYWYRQTLGQGPEFLTYFQNEAQLEKSRLLSDRFSAERPKGSFSTLEIQRTEQGDSAMYLCASSLRALSSYNEQFFGPGTRLTVL.

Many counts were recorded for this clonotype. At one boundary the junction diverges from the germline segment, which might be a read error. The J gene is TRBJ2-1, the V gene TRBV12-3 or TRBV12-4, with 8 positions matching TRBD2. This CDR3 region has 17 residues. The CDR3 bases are TGTGCCAGCAGCTTAGCCGGTAGTAGCGGGATCTACAATGAGCAGTTCTTC. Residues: CASSLAGSSGIYNEQFF.

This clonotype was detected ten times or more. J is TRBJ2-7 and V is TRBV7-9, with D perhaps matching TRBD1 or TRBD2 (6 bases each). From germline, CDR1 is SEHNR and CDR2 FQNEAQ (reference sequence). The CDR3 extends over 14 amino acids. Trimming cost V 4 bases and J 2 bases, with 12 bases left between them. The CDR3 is CASSSRGRPYEQYV. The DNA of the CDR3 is TGTGCCAGCAGCTCTCGGGGGCGCCCCTACGAGCAGTACGTC.

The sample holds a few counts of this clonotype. CDR3 loop: CASSLQKNQPQHF. Here the CDR3 DNA reads TGTGCCAGCAGTCTACAGAAAAATCAGCCCCAGCATTTT. This chain links TRBV6-1 with TRBJ1-5; no definite D call. In germline, CDR1 is MNHNS, CDR2 SASEGT. Trimming left V 5 bases short and J 4 bases short, with 9 bases between. The CDR3 contains 13 residues.

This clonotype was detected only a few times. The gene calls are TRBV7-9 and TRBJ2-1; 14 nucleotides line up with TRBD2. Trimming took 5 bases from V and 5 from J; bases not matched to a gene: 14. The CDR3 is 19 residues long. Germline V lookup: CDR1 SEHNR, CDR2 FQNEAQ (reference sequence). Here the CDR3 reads CASSRPGLAGESNHNEQFF. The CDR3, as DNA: TGTGCCAGCAGCCGACCGGGACTAGCGGGGGAATCTAATCACAATGAGCAGTTCTTC.

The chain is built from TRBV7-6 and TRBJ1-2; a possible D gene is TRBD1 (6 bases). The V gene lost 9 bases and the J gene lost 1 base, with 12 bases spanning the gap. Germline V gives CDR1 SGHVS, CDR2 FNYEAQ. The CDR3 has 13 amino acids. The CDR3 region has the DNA TGTGCCAGTGGACAAGGGGGTAACTATGGCTACACCTTC. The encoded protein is CASGQGGNYGYTF. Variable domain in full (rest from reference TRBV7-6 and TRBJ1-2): GAGVSQSPRYKVTKRGQDVALRCDPISGHVSLYWYRQALGQGPEFLTYFNYEAQQDKSGLPNDRFSAERPEGSISTLTIQRTEQRDSAMYRCASGQGGNYGYTFGSGTRLTVV.